The 11 T cell receptor beta chains listed next were all sequenced from one sample in a study of blood T cell repertoires in COVID-19. Profiled with immunoSEQ multiplex PCR; TCRdb holds only in-frame clones, not every one. The repertoire consists of approximately 140,000 clones, with 88% occurring once and the leading ten covering roughly a tenth. Sequenced material: peripheral blood. Receptor source: a man in his sixties with active or convalescent COVID-19.

The V and J genes are TRBV5-5 and TRBJ2-1; the D gene is possibly TRBD2 (5 bases). The CDR3 runs 15 residues. Per germline, CDR1 SGHKS and CDR2 YYEKEE (reference sequence). Trimming stripped 2 bases from V and 9 bases from J, with 18 bases between. This CDR3 reads CASSFFVSGLGEQFF. In nucleotides, the CDR3 is TGTGCCAGCAGCTTCTTCGTGTCGGGGTTGGGTGAGCAGTTCTTC.

V usage is TRBV7-3 and J usage is TRBJ1-6, with TRBD1 identical over 8 bases. The CDR3 consists of 14 residues. The ends lost 4 bases at V and 7 bases at J; junction bases unmatched: 3. Germline V gene lookup returns CDR1 SGHTA and CDR2 FQGTGA. This CDR3 reads CASSSGQANSPLHF. The CDR3, as DNA: TGTGCCAGCAGCTCGGGACAGGCAAATTCACCCCTCCACTTT.

The chain recombines TRBV28 with TRBJ1-6; 9 bases fit TRBD1. The CDR3 has 16 residues. The germline V gene encodes CDR1 MDHEN and CDR2 SYDVKM. The trim removed 3 bases at V and 11 bases at J, leaving 11 bases unmatched. The CDR3 spells CASSFRSGQGKPPLHF. Here the CDR3 DNA reads TGTGCCAGCAGTTTTCGGTCAGGACAGGGGAAACCACCCCTCCACTTT.

The chain carries TRBV11-2 and TRBJ2-5, with D tentatively TRBD1 (6 bases). This CDR3 is built from 14 residues. Deletions cut 0 bases from V and 10 bases from J, with 15 bases between. Germline CDR1 SGHAT, CDR2 FQNNGV. CDR3 bases: TGTGCCAGCAGCTTAGATGGGGGCCGGCCAGACCAGTACTTC. This codes for CASSLDGGRPDQYF.

The rearrangement links TRBV6-6 to TRBJ1-3; D is ambiguous. The V end lost 8 bases, the J end lost 0 bases, and 8 bases lay between the germline ends. This CDR3 contains 13 residues. Germline values: CDR1 MNHNY, CDR2 SVGAGI (reference sequence). DNA of the CDR3: TGTGCCAGCCACAGCAGCTCTGGAAACACCATATATTTT. Its translation: CASHSSSGNTIYF.

This chain connects TRBV6-5 to TRBJ2-7, with D tentatively TRBD1 (6 bases). V lost 6 bases, J lost 1 base, and 10 bases lay in between. This CDR3 is built from 13 residues. Per the germline V gene, CDR1 is MNHEY and CDR2 is SVGAGI. The CDR3: CASRGTGSYEQYF. CDR3 DNA: TGTGCCAGCAGGGGTACAGGGTCCTACGAGCAGTACTTC.

This rearrangement joins TRBV6-5 to TRBJ2-7; D gene uncertain. This CDR3 contains 15 residues. CDR1 and CDR2 (germline): MNHEY, SVGAGI. V lost 2 bases to trimming and J lost 0 bases, with 11 bases between them. CDR3: CASSYKRGTSYEQYF. The CDR3 coding sequence is TGTGCCAGCAGTTACAAAAGAGGCACCTCCTACGAGCAGTACTTC.

The table lists this clone with a count of one. V and J are TRBV2 and TRBJ2-7; tentatively, D is TRBD1 (5 bases). This CDR3 comprises 14 residues. Looked up from germline, CDR1 is SNHLY and CDR2 is FYNNEI. Between the trimmed V and J ends, which lost 2 bases and 6 bases, there was a span of 14 bases. CDR3 amino acids: CASSEMGRAVEQYF. CDR3 DNA sequence: TGTGCCAGCAGTGAAATGGGCAGGGCAGTCGAGCAGTACTTC.

The chain is built from TRBV11-2 and TRBJ2-7; 8 bases are a match to TRBD2. The ends lost 3 bases at V and 0 bases at J; junction bases unmatched: 10. The CDR3 spans 17 residues. The germline V gene encodes CDR1 SGHAT and CDR2 FQNNGV. This CDR3 reads CASSFRGGSGYSYEQYF. Written as DNA, the CDR3 is TGTGCCAGCAGCTTCCGGGGGGGTAGCGGGTACTCCTACGAGCAGTACTTC.

The chain has TRBV9 and TRBJ2-1; D possibly corresponds to TRBD1 (7 bases). V was cut by 4 bases and J by 0 bases, with 11 bases left in between. This CDR3 has 15 residues. The V gene's germline CDR1 is SGDLS and CDR2 YYNGEE. The CDR3: CASSPQGGSYNEQFF. DNA of the CDR3: TGTGCCAGCAGCCCTCAGGGGGGCTCCTACAATGAGCAGTTCTTC.

The genes are TRBV7-8 and TRBJ2-7; 11 bases match TRBD2. Germline-derived CDR1 and CDR2 are SGHVS and FQNEAQ. Losses at the gene ends were 4 bases for V and 3 bases for J; bases not matched to a gene: 5. This CDR3 region has 15 residues. CDR3 region: CASSSGTSGNYEQYF. Written as DNA, the CDR3 is TGTGCCAGCAGCTCCGGGACTAGCGGCAACTACGAGCAGTACTTC.